The 22 T cell receptor beta chains below come from one sample, sequenced in a study of vaccination and CD4 T cells after COVID-19. This sample's treatment: approximately 11-day PBMC culture with coronavirus spike peptide pools or control peptides (ViraFEST assay). Scientists ran DNA taken from cultured CD4+ T cells through the Oncomine TCR Beta short-read assay for sequencing. TCRdb reanalysed the PCR reads using MiXCR and keeps one entry per CDR3 protein. The sample includes approximately 15,000 distinct CDR3 sequences, about 50% of them seen just once. Their recognized antigens are unknown. The sequenced sample consisted of CD4+ T cells from blood, cultured in vitro. Receptors were obtained from a human donor who had recovered from COVID-19.

The chain carries TRBV28 and TRBJ2-3; D possibly corresponds to TRBD2 (5 bases). This CDR3 is built from 14 residues. CDR1 and CDR2 (germline): MDHEN, SYDVKM. V gave up 5 bases and J gave up 0 bases, with 9 bases separating them. For the CDR3, the DNA is TGTGCCAGCAGTCCTAGGGAGAGCACAGATACGCAGTATTTT. It is translated as CASSPRESTDTQYF.

The chain links TRBV6-2 or TRBV6-3 to TRBJ2-3; 13 bases line up with TRBD2. CDR3 length: 19 residues. The trim removed 6 bases at V and 4 bases at J, leaving 16 bases unmatched. The germline V gene has CDR1 MNHEY and CDR2 SVGEGT. CDR3 loop: CASSPGQVWTSGRADTQYF. The DNA of the CDR3 is TGTGCCAGCAGCCCCGGGCAGGTTTGGACTAGCGGGAGAGCAGATACGCAGTATTTT.

The genes are TRBV7-3 and TRBJ2-1, with TRBD1 as a possible D gene (5 bases). Looked up from germline, CDR1 is SGHTA and CDR2 is FQGTGA. Trimming pared 5 bases from V and 9 bases from J, leaving 8 bases between. There are 11 residues in the CDR3. CDR3 loop: CASSQGAEQFF. DNA of the CDR3: TGTGCCAGCAGCCAAGGGGCTGAGCAGTTCTTC.

This chain links TRBV5-4 with TRBJ2-1, with 8 nucleotides matching TRBD2. V lost 4 bases to trimming and J lost 10 bases; unmatched junction nucleotides: 13. The CDR3 spans 15 residues. CDR1 is SGHNT, CDR2 YYREEE, per germline (reference sequence). CDR3 residues: CASSPRTSPRTEQFF. For the CDR3, the DNA is TGTGCCAGCAGCCCCCGGACTAGCCCCCGGACGGAGCAGTTCTTC.

This clonotype is termed large. V is TRBV18 and J is TRBJ2-3; D is unresolved. The V end lost 2 bases, the J end lost 1 base, and 13 bases lay between the germline ends. The CDR3 is made up of 16 amino acids. Germline assignment: CDR1 KGHSH and CDR2 LQKENI. The CDR3 region is CASSPFSSGGTDTQYF. The CDR3 DNA follows: TGTGCCAGCTCACCATTTAGCAGTGGTGGCACAGATACGCAGTATTTT.

The chain joins TRBV7-3 to TRBJ2-2, with 8 bases lining up with TRBD2. Looked up from germline, CDR1 is SGHTA and CDR2 is FQGTGA. J gave up 6 bases and V 3 bases, and 6 bases lay outside the gene matches. This CDR3 contains 15 residues. The CDR3: CASSFITSGSGELFF. Here the CDR3 DNA reads TGTGCCAGCAGCTTCATAACTAGCGGTTCCGGGGAGCTGTTTTTT.

This clonotype was picked up a small number of times. The chain joins TRBV20-1 to TRBJ2-1; 9 bases are a match to TRBD1. The CDR3 has 15 residues. The germline gives CDR1 DFQATT, CDR2 SNEGSKA (reference sequence). V shed 0 bases, J shed 6 bases, and the junction held 6 bases outside the gene matches. This CDR3 is CSARDLGTGINEQFF. In DNA form, the CDR3 reads TGCAGTGCTAGAGATCTTGGGACAGGGATCAATGAGCAGTTCTTC.

The rearrangement uses TRBV18 and TRBJ1-5; no definite D call. Trimming took off 2 bases at V and 2 bases at J, with 7 bases between the two ends. CDR1 is KGHSH and CDR2 is LQKENI in the germline V gene. The CDR3 is 14 residues long. CDR3 sequence reads: CASSPGQGNQPQHF. In DNA form, the CDR3 reads TGTGCCAGCTCACCAGGGCAGGGCAATCAGCCCCAGCATTTT. The whole variable domain, remainder taken from reference TRBV18 and TRBJ1-5, is NAGVMQNPRHLVRRRGQEARLRCSPMKGHSHVYWYRQLPEEGLKFMVYLQKENIIDESGMPKERFSAEFPKEGPSILRIQQVVRGDSAAYFCASSPGQGNQPQHFGDGTRLSIL.

This clonotype occurred a few times. The chain links TRBV20-1 to TRBJ2-1, with 7 bases that match TRBD2. CDR3 size: 15 residues. Trimming at V came to 2 bases and at J to 4 bases, leaving 8 bases not matched to a gene. Per germline, CDR1 DFQATT and CDR2 SNEGSKA (reference sequence). The DNA of the CDR3 is TGCAGTGCTAGACTCGGGAGGACGGGATACAATGAGCAGTTCTTC. Protein sequence: CSARLGRTGYNEQFF.

As concerns this clonotype: One end of the junction varies from germline; a read error may be responsible. This chain connects TRBV7-3 to TRBJ1-2; 7 nucleotides agree with TRBD1. Germline values: CDR1 SGHTA, CDR2 FQGTGA. CDR3 length equals 12 residues. The CDR3 bases are TGTGCCAGCAGCTCCGAGGACAGGATTCGACTCTTC. Its protein product is CASSSEDRIRLF.

This clonotype came up a few times. The rearrangement uses TRBV20-1 and TRBJ2-3; TRBD2 aligns across 13 bases. The ends lost 6 bases at V and 6 bases at J; junction bases unmatched: 3. Per germline, CDR1 DFQATT and CDR2 SNEGSKA (reference sequence). The CDR3 sequence is 13 residues long. The CDR3 here is CSARTSGSDTQYF. The DNA for the CDR3 is TGCAGTGCCCGGACTAGCGGGAGTGATACGCAGTATTTT.

This sequence joins TRBV19 and TRBJ2-1; D call uncertain. Trimming removed 3 bases from V and 8 bases from J, with 14 bases in between. This CDR3 has 14 residues. Germline assignment: CDR1 LNHDA and CDR2 SQIVND (reference sequence). The DNA of the CDR3 is TGTGCCAGTAGTATGAGGAAAGTTATCGATGAGCAGTTCTTC. Amino acid sequence: CASSMRKVIDEQFF. The variable domain in full, completed from reference TRBV19 and TRBJ2-1, reads DGGITQSPKYLFRKEGQNVTLSCEQNLNHDAMYWYRQDPGQGLRLIYYSQIVNDFQKGDIAEGYSVSREKKESFPLTVTSAQKNPTAFYLCASSMRKVIDEQFFGPGTRLTVL.

This clonotype was counted only a few times. The chain joins TRBV19 to TRBJ1-1; a weak D match, TRBD1 (6 bases). CDR3 size: 13 residues. Germline V gene data show CDR1 as LNHDA and CDR2 as SQIVND (reference sequence). V was cut by 2 bases and J by 5 bases, with 9 bases left in between. This chain's CDR3 is CASSIRGGTEAFF. CDR3 coding DNA: TGTGCCAGTAGTATACGAGGGGGGACTGAAGCTTTCTTT.

The CDR3 sequence: CSARVPAGVGYNEQFF. The CDR3 region has the DNA TGCAGTGCTAGGGTACCGGCGGGAGTAGGCTACAATGAGCAGTTCTTC. The rearrangement uses TRBV20-1 and TRBJ2-1; 7 nucleotides match TRBD2. The CDR3 runs to 16 residues. Trimming took 3 bases from V and 3 from J; bases not matched to a gene: 11. Germline V gene data show CDR1 as DFQATT and CDR2 as SNEGSKA (reference sequence).

There are a few counts of this clonotype. This chain links TRBV20-1 with TRBJ2-2, with a weak D call TRBD1 (7 bases). CDR3 length: 14 residues. Trimming cost V 0 bases and J 6 bases, with 11 bases left between them. Germline CDR1 DFQATT, CDR2 SNEGSKA (reference sequence). CDR3 amino acids: CSARDGRGAGELFF. The CDR3 bases are TGCAGTGCTAGAGATGGCAGGGGGGCCGGGGAGCTGTTTTTT.

This chain connects TRBV10-3 to TRBJ2-3; 12 bases align to TRBD2. The germline gives CDR1 ENHRY, CDR2 SYGVKD. There are 14 residues in the CDR3. J lost 4 bases, V lost 4 bases, and 0 bases had no gene match. This CDR3 reads CAISASGRADTQYF. CDR3 in DNA: TGTGCCATCAGTGCTAGCGGGAGGGCAGATACGCAGTATTTT.

The chain is built from TRBV20-1 and TRBJ1-4, with D uncertain. The germline V and J ends were trimmed by 0 bases and 5 bases, with 13 bases remaining between them. Germline assignment: CDR1 DFQATT and CDR2 SNEGSKA (reference sequence). This CDR3 region has 15 residues. The CDR3 region is CSARDRFMENEKLFF. Here the CDR3 DNA reads TGCAGTGCTAGAGATAGATTTATGGAGAATGAAAAACTGTTTTTT.

In its sample, this clonotype was seen a few times. The chain carries TRBV7-2 and TRBJ2-7; D remains unclear. The germline V and J ends were trimmed by 5 bases and 1 base, with 9 bases remaining between them. The CDR3 runs 13 residues. CDR1 is SGHTA, CDR2 FQGNSA, per germline. This chain's CDR3 is CASSQTASYEQYF. In DNA, the CDR3 is TGTGCCAGCAGCCAGACGGCATCCTACGAGCAGTACTTC.

The chain recombines TRBV7-8 with TRBJ2-5; D not certain. V lost 5 bases, J lost 3 bases, and 10 bases lay in between. CDR3 length: 13 amino acids. Germline V gene data show CDR1 as SGHVS and CDR2 as FQNEAQ. The CDR3 coding sequence is TGTGCCAGCAGCAAAGACTTGAAAGAGACCCAGTACTTC. Translation: CASSKDLKETQYF.

This CDR3 reads CASTRTGPREQYF. The CDR3 nucleotides read TGTGCCAGCACCCGGACAGGGCCGCGCGAGCAGTACTTC. The chain combines TRBV6-4 with TRBJ2-7; TRBD1 aligns across 8 bases. V dropped 7 bases and J dropped 6; count of bases not matched to a gene: 8. The germline V gene has CDR1 MRHNA and CDR2 SNTAGT. The CDR3 spans 13 residues.

The CDR3 sequence: CASKLAGGFTDTQYF. The CDR3 DNA follows: TGTGCCAGCAAATTAGCGGGAGGGTTTACAGATACGCAGTATTTT. The rearrangement links TRBV6-1 to TRBJ2-3; TRBD2 aligns across 11 bases. The CDR3 sequence is 15 residues long. Germline loops: CDR1 MNHNS, CDR2 SASEGT. The V and J ends lost 7 bases and 3 bases, in that order; junction bases with no gene match: 6.

The V call is TRBV5-1, the J call TRBJ1-1; D ambiguous. V was pared by 6 bases and J by 0 bases, with 12 bases between. The germline V gene encodes CDR1 SGHRS and CDR2 YFSETQ. There are 14 residues in the CDR3. Written as DNA, the CDR3 is TGCGCCAGCACCTTATTTAACATGAACACTGAAGCTTTCTTT. Residues: CASTLFNMNTEAFF.